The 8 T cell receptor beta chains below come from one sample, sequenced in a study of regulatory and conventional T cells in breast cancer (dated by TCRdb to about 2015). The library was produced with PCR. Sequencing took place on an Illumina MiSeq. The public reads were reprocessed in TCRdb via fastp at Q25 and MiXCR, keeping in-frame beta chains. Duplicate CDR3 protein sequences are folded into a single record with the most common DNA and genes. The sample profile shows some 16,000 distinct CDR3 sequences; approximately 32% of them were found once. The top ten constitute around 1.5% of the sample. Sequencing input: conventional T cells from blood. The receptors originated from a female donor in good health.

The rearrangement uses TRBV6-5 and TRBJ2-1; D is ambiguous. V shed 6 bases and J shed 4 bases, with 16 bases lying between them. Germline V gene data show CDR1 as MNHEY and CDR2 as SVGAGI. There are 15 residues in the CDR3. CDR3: CASSRVGRAYNEQFF. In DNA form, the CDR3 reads TGTGCCAGCAGCCGGGTCGGACGGGCTTACAATGAGCAGTTCTTC.

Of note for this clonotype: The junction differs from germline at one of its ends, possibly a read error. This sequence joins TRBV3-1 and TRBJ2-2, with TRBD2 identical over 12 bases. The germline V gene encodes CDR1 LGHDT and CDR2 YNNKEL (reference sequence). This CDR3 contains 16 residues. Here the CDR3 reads CASSPRLAGEAGELSF. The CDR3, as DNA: TGTGCCAGCAGCCCCCGACTAGCGGGAGAGGCCGGGGAGCTGTCTTTT.

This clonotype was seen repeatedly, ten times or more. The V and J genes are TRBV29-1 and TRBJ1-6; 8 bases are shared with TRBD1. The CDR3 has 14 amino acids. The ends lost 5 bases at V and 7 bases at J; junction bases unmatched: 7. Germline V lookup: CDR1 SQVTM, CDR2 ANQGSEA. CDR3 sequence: CSVTLGQDNSPLHF. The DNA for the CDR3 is TGCAGCGTTACTTTGGGACAGGACAATTCACCCCTCCACTTT.

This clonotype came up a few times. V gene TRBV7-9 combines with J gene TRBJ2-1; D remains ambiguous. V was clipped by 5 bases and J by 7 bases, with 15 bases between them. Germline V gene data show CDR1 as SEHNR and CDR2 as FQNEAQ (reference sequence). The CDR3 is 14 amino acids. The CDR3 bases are TGTGCCAGCAGCCTACAAAACCAAGGAAATGAGCAGTTCTTC. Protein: CASSLQNQGNEQFF.

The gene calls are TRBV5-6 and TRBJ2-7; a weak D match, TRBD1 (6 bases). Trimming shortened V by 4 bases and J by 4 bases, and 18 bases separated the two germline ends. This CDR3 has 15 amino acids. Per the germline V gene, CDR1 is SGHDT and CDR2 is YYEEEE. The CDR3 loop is CASSQIQGNHYEQYF. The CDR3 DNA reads TGTGCCAGCAGCCAGATTCAGGGGAACCATTACGAGCAGTACTTC. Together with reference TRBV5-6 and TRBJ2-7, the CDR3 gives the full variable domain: DAGVTQSPTHLIKTRGQQVTLRCSPKSGHDTVSWYQQALGQGPQFIFQYYEEEERQRGNFPDRFSGHQFPNYSSELNVNALLLGDSALYLCASSQIQGNHYEQYFGPGTRLTVT.

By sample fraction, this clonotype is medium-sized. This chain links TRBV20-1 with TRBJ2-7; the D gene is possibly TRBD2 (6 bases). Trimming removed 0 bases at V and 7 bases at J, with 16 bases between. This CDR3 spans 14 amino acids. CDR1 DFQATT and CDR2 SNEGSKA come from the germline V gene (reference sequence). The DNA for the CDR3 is TGCAGTGCTAGAGATAATGAGGGGAGGAAAGAGCAGTACTTC. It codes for CSARDNEGRKEQYF.

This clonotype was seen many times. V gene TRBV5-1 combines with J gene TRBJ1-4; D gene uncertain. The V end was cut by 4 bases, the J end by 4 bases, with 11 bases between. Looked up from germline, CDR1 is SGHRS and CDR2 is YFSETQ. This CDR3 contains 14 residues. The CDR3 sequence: CASSRDTNNEKLFF. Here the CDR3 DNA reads TGCGCCAGCAGCCGAGACACCAATAATGAAAAACTGTTTTTT.

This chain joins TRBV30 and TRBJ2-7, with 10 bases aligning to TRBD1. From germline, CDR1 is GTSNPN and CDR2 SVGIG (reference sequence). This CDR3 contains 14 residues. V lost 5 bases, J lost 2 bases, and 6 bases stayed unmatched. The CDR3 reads CAWGWGQGTYEQYF. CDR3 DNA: TGTGCCTGGGGATGGGGACAGGGGACCTACGAGCAGTACTTC.